These 19 T cell receptor beta chains were sequenced from one sample in a study of blood T cell repertoires in COVID-19. Generated by immunoSEQ multiplex PCR, the TCRdb table keeps only in-frame clones and is missing some. The profile shows some 21,000 clones, 70% to 90% of them singletons. Input material: peripheral blood. These receptors all stem from a human donor with active COVID-19. The donor label of this sample is uncertain.

V usage is TRBV9 and J usage is TRBJ2-7, with 11 bases that match TRBD1. Trimming cost V 3 bases and J 7 bases; bases outside gene matches: 6. The CDR3 contains 14 residues. Germline CDR1 and CDR2: SGDLS and YYNGEE. CDR3 in DNA: TGTGCCAGCAGCGCCGGGACAGGGGGACTGGAGCAGTACTTC. It specifies CASSAGTGGLEQYF.

The chain uses TRBV6-1 and TRBJ1-6; 11 bases are a match to TRBD1. Trimming took 4 bases from V and 2 from J; bases not matched to a gene: 7. The CDR3 consists of 18 residues. The germline gives CDR1 MNHNS, CDR2 SASEGT. The CDR3 sequence: CASSASGTGGAYNSPLHF. CDR3 nucleotide sequence: TGTGCCAGCAGTGCATCCGGGACAGGGGGAGCCTATAATTCACCCCTCCACTTT.

The V call is TRBV28, the J call TRBJ2-3; 7 bases line up with TRBD1. The CDR3 has 16 residues. Per germline, CDR1 MDHEN and CDR2 SYDVKM. After removal of 4 bases from V and 5 bases from J, the junction contained 12 bases not matched to a gene. In DNA form, the CDR3 reads TGTGCCAGCAGTTCCCGACAGGGAACCGTGGAAGATACGCAGTATTTT. Protein: CASSSRQGTVEDTQYF.

This chain uses TRBV6-2 or TRBV6-3 with TRBJ2-5; D ambiguous. V lost 5 bases and J lost 5, with 15 bases in between. The CDR3 runs 14 residues. CDR1 is MNHEY, CDR2 SVGEGT, per germline. The CDR3 DNA follows: TGTGCCAGCAGTCTGAGGTTAAGGATGGAGACCCAGTACTTC. Amino acids: CASSLRLRMETQYF.

The chain links TRBV19 to TRBJ1-2, with a possible D match to TRBD1 (6 bases). V lost 7 bases, J lost 5 bases, and 14 bases lay in between. Germline values: CDR1 LNHDA, CDR2 SQIVND (reference sequence). There are 13 residues in the CDR3. The CDR3 DNA reads TGTGCCAGTACCCTGGCGGGGGCGTATGGCTACACCTTC. It encodes CASTLAGAYGYTF.

In nucleotides, the CDR3 is TGTGCCAGCCGGACTGACTCCTACAATGAGCAGTTCTTC. Its protein is CASRTDSYNEQFF. V and J are TRBV6-5 and TRBJ2-1; D is possibly TRBD2 (5 bases). The germline CDR1 and CDR2 sequences are MNHEY and SVGAGI. The length of the CDR3 is 13 residues. With 8 bases removed from V and 0 bases from J, the gap between germline ends came to 8 bases.

Points on this clone: Its ends do not fully match the called genes, so a read error is possible. The J gene is TRBJ1-1, the V gene TRBV11-3; TRBD1 matches at 9 bases. Germline lookup yields CDR1 SGHNT and CDR2 YENEEA. The CDR3 totals 16 residues. CDR3 nucleotide sequence: TGTGCCAGCAGCATAGATGAGGACAGGGGAAGAAGCGAGGCTTTCTTT. Translated: CASSIDEDRGRSEAFF.

This clone was counted between two and nine times. The chain has TRBV7-9 and TRBJ2-7; 13 nucleotides match TRBD2. V shed 5 bases and J 0 bases; nucleotides not matched to a gene: 1. Per the germline V gene, CDR1 is SEHNR and CDR2 is FQNEAQ (reference sequence). The CDR3 has 15 residues. The CDR3 DNA follows: TGTGCCAGCAGCCGGACTAGCGGGAGCTCCTACGAGCAGTACTTC. Translating it yields CASSRTSGSSYEQYF.

The chain couples TRBV18 to TRBJ2-6, with 7 bases identical to TRBD2. Germline V gene lookup returns CDR1 KGHSH and CDR2 LQKENI. There are 15 residues in the CDR3. V lost 2 bases, J lost 2 bases, and 0 bases stayed unmatched. The CDR3 sequence: CASSPGRAGANVLTF. CDR3 bases: TGTGCCAGCTCACCAGGGAGGGCTGGGGCCAACGTCCTGACTTTC.

This sequence joins TRBV7-2 and TRBJ2-3; D perhaps matches TRBD1 (6 bases). V lost 5 bases, J lost 6 bases, and 15 bases lay in between. Germline V gene lookup returns CDR1 SGHTA and CDR2 FQGNSA. The CDR3 covers 14 residues. CDR3 in amino acids: CASSQNTGMDTQYF. The CDR3 DNA reads TGTGCCAGCAGCCAGAATACAGGGATGGATACGCAGTATTTT.

The chain recombines TRBV7-2 with TRBJ1-4; D unresolved. This CDR3 has 16 amino acids. V shed 4 bases and J shed 0 bases, with 12 bases lying between them. Germline CDR1 reads SGHTA; CDR2 reads FQGNSA. CDR3 sequence reads: CASSYRGRATNEKLFF. The CDR3 DNA follows: TGTGCCAGCAGCTACCGGGGTCGGGCAACTAATGAAAAACTGTTTTTT.

This clone showed up just once. CDR3 coding DNA: TGTGCCAGCAGAACCGGGACAGCGAACACCGGGGAGCTGTTTTTT. This gives the protein CASRTGTANTGELFF. This chain links TRBV5-8 with TRBJ2-2, with 7 bases matching TRBD1. This CDR3 contains 15 residues. Germline assignment: CDR1 SGHTS and CDR2 YDEGEE. Losses at the gene ends were 5 bases for V and 0 bases for J; bases not matched to a gene: 4.

The V and J genes are TRBV2 and TRBJ2-3; 7 bases are a match to TRBD2. The CDR3 loop spans 16 amino acids. Trimming took 5 bases from V and 4 from J; bases not matched to a gene: 12. In germline, CDR1 is SNHLY, CDR2 FYNNEI. DNA of the CDR3: TGTGCCAGCAGTCGGGGGGACCCCCATTTTGCAGATACGCAGTATTTT. Protein sequence: CASSRGDPHFADTQYF.

The chain recombines TRBV6-1 with TRBJ2-1, with TRBD2 matching 10 bases. The CDR3 length is 16 residues. Germline V gives CDR1 MNHNS, CDR2 SASEGT. Losses at the gene ends were 6 bases for V and 8 bases for J; bases not matched to a gene: 13. CDR3 DNA sequence: TGTGCCAGCAGAGAAACCGGGACTAGCGAAGGCCATGAGCAGTTCTTC. As protein: CASRETGTSEGHEQFF.

The V gene is TRBV5-4, the J gene TRBJ1-1; perhaps TRBD1 as D (5 bases). Germline loops: CDR1 SGHNT, CDR2 YYREEE (reference sequence). The length of the CDR3 is 15 residues. V gave up 3 bases and J gave up 0 bases, with 12 bases separating them. The CDR3 region has the DNA TGTGCCAGCAGCTGGGGCACGAGCGTGAACACTGAAGCTTTCTTT. It is translated as CASSWGTSVNTEAFF.

This clone was seen a handful of times. The chain has TRBV4-1 and TRBJ1-1, with D perhaps TRBD1 (5 bases). The V end was cut by 3 bases, the J end by 2 bases, with 13 bases between. In germline, CDR1 is MGHRA, CDR2 YSYEKL. This CDR3 has 15 residues. The CDR3 sequence: CASSQDGASNTEAFF. CDR3 bases: TGCGCCAGCAGCCAGGATGGGGCATCCAACACTGAAGCTTTCTTT.

The gene calls are TRBV3-1 (or the pseudogene TRBV3-2) and TRBJ1-2, with TRBD1 matching 7 bases. This CDR3 is 17 amino acids long. The V gene's germline CDR1 is LGHDT and CDR2 YNNKEL (reference sequence). J gave up 7 bases and V 3 bases, and 17 bases lay outside the gene matches. In DNA form, the CDR3 reads TGTGCCAGCAGCCATGGAGGAGGGGGCCCCATCTTGAGTGGCTACACCTTC. Its translation: CASSHGGGGPILSGYTF.

V and J are TRBV18 and TRBJ1-3; perhaps TRBD1 as D (5 bases). V lost 3 bases and J 0 bases, leaving 9 bases between the germline ends. CDR1 KGHSH and CDR2 LQKENI come from the germline V gene. The CDR3 runs to 15 residues. CDR3 coding DNA: TGTGCCAGCTCACCCCAGACAGTCTCTGGAAACACCATATATTTT. Translated, it gives CASSPQTVSGNTIYF.

V usage is TRBV5-4 and J usage is TRBJ2-2, with 9 bases fitting TRBD2. The CDR3 totals 17 residues. After removal of 4 bases from V and 0 bases from J, the junction contained 7 bases not matched to a gene. Germline-derived CDR1 and CDR2 are SGHNT and YYREEE (reference sequence). CDR3 loop: CASSTPQRGANTGELFF. CDR3 nucleotides: TGTGCCAGCAGCACACCTCAGCGGGGGGCGAACACCGGGGAGCTGTTTTTT.